This TCR beta chain originates from a study of blood T cell repertoires in COVID-19. The data were produced by immunoSEQ multiplex PCR, yet TCRdb's version contains in-frame clones alone and is incomplete. The sample comprises roughly 260,000 clones, more than 75% of which are singletons, and 8.5% to 10% rests with the top ten. The germline V gene encodes CDR1 SGHTA and CDR2 FQGNSA. CDR3 length: 16 amino acids. V was shortened by 1 base and J by 4 bases, with 14 bases between the two germline ends. The clonotype comes from a man aged 40-49 years who had recovered from COVID-19. The sequenced material came from peripheral blood. The rearrangement joins TRBV7-2 to TRBJ2-1; possible D gene TRBD2, 6 bases. CDR3 in amino acids: CASSLDGRGKYNEQFF. DNA of the CDR3: TGTGCCAGCAGCTTAGATGGTCGGGGGAAATACAATGAGCAGTTCTTC.